Shown below are 18 T cell receptor beta chains from a single sample sequenced in a study of PD-1 blockade in mismatch repair-deficient tumors. Here immunoSEQ multiplex PCR was the method, and the copy in TCRdb shows in-frame clones only, minus some. The table includes 80,000 to 130,000 clones, 82% detected once. The material was peripheral blood, obtained 36 weeks after starting pembrolizumab. These receptors were obtained from an adult with mismatch repair-deficient cancer.

This chain uses TRBV6-1 with TRBJ2-1; 7 bases agree with TRBD2. The trim removed 5 bases at V and 4 bases at J, leaving 2 bases unmatched. The CDR3 totals 13 residues. Germline lookup yields CDR1 MNHNS and CDR2 SASEGT. The CDR3 DNA reads TGTGCCAGCAGTCTACTAGCGTACAATGAGCAGTTCTTC. Translated, it gives CASSLLAYNEQFF.

V gene TRBV11-2 combines with J gene TRBJ2-7; 8 bases match TRBD2. The J segment lost 3 bases and the V segment lost 8 bases, leaving 9 bases of the junction unmatched. CDR1 and CDR2 (germline): SGHAT, FQNNGV. This CDR3 spans 14 amino acids. The DNA for the CDR3 is TGTGCCAGCCGCCCGGCGGGAGGTAACTACGAGCAGTACTTC. This encodes CASRPAGGNYEQYF.

Only one count was recorded for this clone. The genes are TRBV6-1 and TRBJ2-7; D tentatively fits TRBD1 or TRBD2 (5 bases each). Trimming stripped 6 bases from V and 0 bases from J, with 12 bases between. This CDR3 region has 14 residues. The germline V gene encodes CDR1 MNHNS and CDR2 SASEGT. Here the CDR3 DNA reads TGTGCCAGCAGATCGGGGCGCGACTCCTACGAGCAGTACTTC. Protein: CASRSGRDSYEQYF.

The V and J genes are TRBV5-1 and TRBJ1-2, with D tentatively TRBD1 (6 bases). The CDR3 is made up of 16 amino acids. Germline-derived CDR1 and CDR2 are SGHRS and YFSETQ. Trimming took 0 bases from V and 2 from J, leaving 14 bases between them. The chain's CDR3 is CASSLDGLGGNYGYTF. The CDR3 DNA reads as TGCGCCAGCAGCTTGGATGGTTTGGGGGGCAACTATGGCTACACCTTC.

The rearrangement uses TRBV27 and TRBJ1-1; 7 positions match TRBD1. The CDR3 is 15 residues long. J gave up 6 bases and V 4 bases, and 11 bases lay outside the gene matches. Germline CDR1 is MNHEY and CDR2 is SMNVEV (reference sequence). CDR3 amino acids: CASSSTRGYVAEAFF. CDR3 bases: TGTGCCAGCAGTTCAACCAGGGGGTATGTGGCTGAAGCTTTCTTT.

The chain links TRBV27 to TRBJ1-2; a weak D match, TRBD1 (6 bases). Trimming removed 5 bases from V and 4 bases from J, with 14 bases in between. Germline V lookup: CDR1 MNHEY, CDR2 SMNVEV (reference sequence). This CDR3 is built from 14 residues. CDR3: CASSPDGGVYGYTF. The CDR3 DNA is TGTGCCAGCAGTCCTGATGGGGGCGTCTATGGCTACACCTTC.

The chain employs TRBV11-2 and TRBJ2-7, with 8 bases aligning to TRBD1. Unmatched junction bases numbered 13, after V lost 4 bases and J lost 2 bases. Germline values: CDR1 SGHAT, CDR2 FQNNGV. The CDR3 is made up of 17 amino acids. Here the CDR3 DNA reads TGTGCCAGCAGCTCCTTCCGACAGGGGCGGATTACCTACGAGCAGTACTTC. It is translated as CASSSFRQGRITYEQYF.

The chain recombines TRBV6-1 with TRBJ2-1; D could derive from TRBD1 or TRBD2 (5 bases each). The CDR3 has 14 residues. V lost 2 bases, J lost 9 bases, and 14 bases lay in between. Germline values: CDR1 MNHNS, CDR2 SASEGT. The CDR3 protein is CASSEIFGAVEQFF. Written as DNA, the CDR3 is TGTGCCAGCAGTGAAATCTTCGGGGCTGTTGAGCAGTTCTTC.

This chain links TRBV10-3 with TRBJ2-1, with TRBD2 matching over 12 bases. J was trimmed by 7 bases and V by 6 bases; bases with no gene match: 7. Germline V gives CDR1 ENHRY, CDR2 SYGVKD. The CDR3 is 15 residues long. The CDR3 loop reads CAISGRLAGDNEQFF. The CDR3 nucleotides read TGTGCCATCAGCGGCCGACTAGCGGGAGATAATGAGCAGTTCTTC.

The J gene is TRBJ2-7, the V gene TRBV6-5; 10 bases line up with TRBD1. The V and J ends lost 4 bases and 2 bases, in that order; junction bases with no gene match: 8. The CDR3 consists of 16 residues. CDR1 MNHEY and CDR2 SVGAGI come from the germline V gene. The CDR3 DNA reads TGTGCCAGCAGTTTACCCCGGGGACAGGGGACCTACGAGCAGTACTTC. This encodes CASSLPRGQGTYEQYF.

The V call is TRBV5-1, the J call TRBJ1-4; no reliable D call. This CDR3 has 14 residues. Trimming pared 2 bases from V and 5 bases from J, leaving 10 bases between. CDR1 is SGHRS, CDR2 YFSETQ, per germline. In nucleotides, the CDR3 is TGCGCCAGCAGCTTTACCGGGTCGAATGAAAAACTGTTTTTT. Translating gives CASSFTGSNEKLFF.

The chain is built from TRBV28 and TRBJ2-2; unclear D gene. CDR1 is MDHEN and CDR2 is SYDVKM in the germline V gene. This CDR3 is built from 12 residues. The V end was cut by 5 bases, the J end by 5 bases, with 6 bases between. The CDR3 spells CASSTPTGELFF. CDR3 DNA: TGTGCCAGCAGTACTCCAACCGGGGAGCTGTTTTTT.

The CDR3 spells CASSTHPNGGTEAFF. DNA of the CDR3: TGCGCCAGCAGCACGCACCCCAATGGTGGCACTGAAGCTTTCTTT. The chain links TRBV5-1 to TRBJ1-1; unclear D gene. Germline loops: CDR1 SGHRS, CDR2 YFSETQ. Trimming stripped 4 bases from V and 4 bases from J, with 17 bases between. The CDR3 has 15 amino acids.

This clone was counted a single time. This chain links TRBV4-1 with TRBJ2-7, with a weak D call TRBD1 (5 bases). Germline V gene sequence: CDR1 MGHRA, CDR2 YSYEKL. The CDR3 runs 16 residues. V was clipped by 0 bases and J by 2 bases, with 14 bases between them. CDR3 amino acids: CASSQDLRGLTYEQYF. Here the CDR3 DNA reads TGCGCCAGCAGCCAAGATCTTAGGGGCCTAACCTACGAGCAGTACTTC.

V is TRBV15 and J is TRBJ1-1; D ambiguous. Germline CDR1 is LNHNV and CDR2 is YYDKDF (reference sequence). CDR3 size: 16 residues. Trimming pared 0 bases from V and 2 bases from J, leaving 13 bases between. The CDR3 protein is CATSRDRPVGNTEAFF. The DNA of the CDR3 is TGTGCCACCAGCAGAGATCGGCCTGTTGGAAACACTGAAGCTTTCTTT.

The V gene is TRBV27, the J gene TRBJ2-7; 13 bases agree with TRBD2. The CDR3 consists of 17 residues. V dropped 5 bases and J dropped 2; count of bases not matched to a gene: 9. The germline V gene has CDR1 MNHEY and CDR2 SMNVEV (reference sequence). CDR3: CASSDRTSGGATYEQYF. The CDR3 DNA reads TGTGCCAGCAGTGACCGGACTAGCGGGGGTGCGACCTACGAGCAGTACTTC.

The rearrangement links TRBV5-6 to TRBJ2-7; D not certain. The germline V gene encodes CDR1 SGHDT and CDR2 YYEEEE. The CDR3 length is 12 residues. V lost 2 bases to trimming and J lost 7 bases, with 10 bases between them. The CDR3 DNA follows: TGTGCCAGCAGCTTTTTTCGCCTGGAGCAGTACTTC. Amino acids: CASSFFRLEQYF.

This chain links TRBV9 with TRBJ2-2; 11 nucleotides agree with TRBD1. Germline V lookup: CDR1 SGDLS, CDR2 YYNGEE. The CDR3 totals 16 residues. The V gene end was trimmed by 4 bases and the J gene end by 3 bases; junction bases not matched to a gene: 5. The CDR3 coding sequence is TGTGCCAGCAGCCGGACAGGGGGCCGGGACACCGGGGAGCTGTTTTTT. It translates to CASSRTGGRDTGELFF.